Shown below are 17 T cell receptor beta chains from a single sample sequenced in a study of blood T cell repertoires in COVID-19 (dated by TCRdb to between 2020 and 2021). Libraries were prepared through the immunoSEQ multiplex PCR assay. TCRdb stores this immuneACCESS table with in-frame sequences only. Part of the clones is absent; in the studies checked, under half of the shortfall reflects unresolved V genes, and no reason is known for the rest. The sample data list about 49,000 clones, and roughly four fifths of these were observed just once. About 2.7% of the sample belongs to the ten largest clones. The source material was peripheral blood. Source of these receptors: a woman aged 60-75 years with acute or convalescent COVID-19.

The rearrangement uses TRBV5-1 and TRBJ1-2; TRBD1 is a possible D gene (5 bases). This CDR3 spans 12 amino acids. Per germline, CDR1 SGHRS and CDR2 YFSETQ. Trimming shortened V by 4 bases and J by 1 base, and 5 bases separated the two germline ends. The CDR3 sequence: CASSDSNYGYTF. The CDR3 DNA follows: TGCGCCAGCAGCGACAGTAACTATGGCTACACCTTC.

This clone has only a few counts. The chain employs TRBV6-6 and TRBJ2-1; 9 nucleotides align to TRBD1. CDR1 and CDR2 (germline): MNHNY, SVGAGI (reference sequence). The CDR3 loop spans 16 amino acids. Trimming took 5 bases from V and 4 from J; bases not matched to a gene: 9. The CDR3 DNA sequence: TGTGCCAGCAGTCAAGTCGGACAGGGGAGTTACAATGAGCAGTTCTTC. Encoded protein: CASSQVGQGSYNEQFF.

This clone is a singleton in its sample. CDR3 residues: CATSRDLTGNMNTEAFF. The CDR3 DNA reads as TGTGCCACCAGCAGAGACCTGACAGGTAACATGAACACTGAAGCTTTCTTT. J is TRBJ1-1 and V is TRBV15, with D possibly TRBD1 on 6 matching bases. Looked up from germline, CDR1 is LNHNV and CDR2 is YYDKDF (reference sequence). The CDR3 loop spans 17 amino acids. Trimming shortened V by 0 bases and J by 0 bases, and 14 bases separated the two germline ends.

The V gene is TRBV5-4, the J gene TRBJ1-1, with D unresolved. Germline values: CDR1 SGHNT, CDR2 YYREEE (reference sequence). Trimming stripped 0 bases from V and 8 bases from J, with 11 bases between. The CDR3 totals 13 residues. The CDR3 DNA reads as TGTGCCAGCAGCTTGGCGAACACGGGAGAAGCTTTCTTT. Translation: CASSLANTGEAFF.

The chain uses TRBV5-1 and TRBJ2-2; 8 positions agree with TRBD2. CDR1 is SGHRS, CDR2 YFSETQ, per germline. This CDR3 is 15 amino acids long. V trimming: 4 bases; J trimming: 5 bases; junction bases outside the gene matches: 7. CDR3 in amino acids: CASSPIPGGTGELFF. CDR3 nucleotide sequence: TGCGCCAGCAGCCCCATTCCGGGGGGGACCGGGGAGCTGTTTTTT.

In this sample, this clone turned up once. V usage is TRBV7-2 and J usage is TRBJ2-5; 10 bases agree with TRBD2. Germline trimming cut 5 bases from V and 5 bases from J; bases unmatched to any gene: 5. This CDR3 spans 14 amino acids. Germline lookup yields CDR1 SGHTA and CDR2 FQGNSA. In nucleotides, the CDR3 is TGTGCCAGCAGCATTTCAGCGGGGGGGGAGACCCAGTACTTC. It is translated as CASSISAGGETQYF. Together with reference TRBV7-2 and TRBJ2-5, the CDR3 gives the full variable domain: GAGVSQSPSNKVTEKGKDVELRCDPISGHTALYWYRQSLGQGLEFLIYFQGNSAPDKSGLPSDRFSAERTGGSVSTLTIQRTQQEDSAVYLCASSISAGGETQYFGPGTRLLVL.

The chain combines TRBV5-1 with TRBJ1-4; D ambiguous. The V gene's germline CDR1 is SGHRS and CDR2 YFSETQ. Trimming removed 3 bases at V and 0 bases at J, with 6 bases between. This CDR3 spans 14 amino acids. DNA for the CDR3: TGCGCCAGCAGCTCCAGTACAACTAATGAAAAACTGTTTTTT. Encoded protein: CASSSSTTNEKLFF.

V is TRBV4-2 and J is TRBJ2-1, with D uncertain. Germline V lookup: CDR1 LGHNA, CDR2 YNFKEQ. The CDR3 has 17 amino acids. The germline V and J ends were trimmed by 0 bases and 9 bases, with 21 bases remaining between them. The CDR3 here is CASSQDSSPNSQSEQFF. The CDR3 coding sequence is TGTGCCAGCAGCCAAGATAGTTCGCCGAACTCGCAATCTGAGCAGTTCTTC.

V and J are TRBV18 and TRBJ2-7; D gene uncertain. With 1 base removed from V and 0 bases from J, the gap between germline ends came to 7 bases. The CDR3 totals 14 residues. CDR1 and CDR2 from the germline V gene are KGHSH and LQKENI. The CDR3 DNA is TGTGCCAGCTCACCACTTCAGGACTCCTACGAGCAGTACTTC. It yields the protein CASSPLQDSYEQYF.

This clone was counted a few times. The chain uses TRBV7-8 and TRBJ2-7, with D tentatively TRBD2 (5 bases). V lost 1 base, J lost 6 bases, and 10 bases lay in between. Per the germline V gene, CDR1 is SGHVS and CDR2 is FQNEAQ. This CDR3 spans 13 amino acids. This CDR3 reads CASSLGSTSEQYF. For the CDR3, the DNA is TGTGCCAGCAGCTTAGGAAGCACTAGCGAGCAGTACTTC.

The V call is TRBV19, the J call TRBJ2-7; TRBD1 agrees at 7 bases. Germline values: CDR1 LNHDA, CDR2 SQIVND (reference sequence). The CDR3 has 13 amino acids. Trimming cost V 4 bases and J 2 bases; bases outside gene matches: 2. As DNA, the CDR3 is TGTGCCAGTAGTAGGACAGGAACCTACGAGCAGTACTTC. Residues: CASSRTGTYEQYF.

This sequence joins TRBV5-1 and TRBJ2-3; D is undetermined. CDR3 size: 14 residues. Germline V gene data show CDR1 as SGHRS and CDR2 as YFSETQ. Trimming removed 4 bases from V and 0 bases from J, with 9 bases in between. The CDR3 coding sequence is TGCGCCAGCAGCCCCCCCCAGAGCACAGATACGCAGTATTTT. Translating it yields CASSPPQSTDTQYF.

The chain joins TRBV27 to TRBJ1-5; 7 nucleotides match TRBD1. Trimming cost V 5 bases and J 4 bases; bases outside gene matches: 8. The CDR3 covers 15 residues. CDR1 is MNHEY and CDR2 is SMNVEV in the germline V gene (reference sequence). The CDR3 coding sequence is TGTGCCAGCAGTAAGGGGGCGGTTGGGAATCAGCCCCAGCATTTT. Protein: CASSKGAVGNQPQHF.

This clone was found a few times. V is TRBV4-1 and J is TRBJ1-5; D gene ambiguous. The CDR3 spans 14 residues. Per the germline V gene, CDR1 is MGHRA and CDR2 is YSYEKL. Trimming stripped 4 bases from V and 5 bases from J, with 12 bases between. CDR3 region: CASSLESPDQPQHF. CDR3 nucleotides: TGCGCCAGCAGCCTTGAGAGCCCCGATCAGCCCCAGCATTTT.

V is TRBV27 and J is TRBJ1-2; 8 bases map to TRBD1. CDR1 is MNHEY, CDR2 SMNVEV, per germline (reference sequence). The V gene end was trimmed by 5 bases and the J gene end by 4 bases; junction bases not matched to a gene: 6. The CDR3 has 14 residues. The CDR3 protein is CASSASGTGYGYTF. Here the CDR3 DNA reads TGTGCCAGCAGTGCTTCCGGGACAGGCTATGGCTACACCTTC.

Written as DNA, the CDR3 is TGCGCCAGCAGCTTTGGGACAGGGGGGACTAATGAAAAACTGTTTTTT. Protein: CASSFGTGGTNEKLFF. V gene TRBV5-1 combines with J gene TRBJ1-4; 11 positions match TRBD1. With V trimmed by 2 bases and J by 2 bases, 2 bases remained unmatched. CDR3 size: 16 residues. The germline V gene has CDR1 SGHRS and CDR2 YFSETQ.

The chain couples TRBV6-5 to TRBJ2-1, with 8 bases that match TRBD1. With V trimmed by 0 bases and J by 5 bases, 6 bases remained unmatched. The germline gives CDR1 MNHEY, CDR2 SVGAGI. The CDR3 totals 16 residues. For the CDR3, the DNA is TGTGCCAGCAGTTACTCTGGGCAGGGGGCGAACAATGAGCAGTTCTTC. It codes for CASSYSGQGANNEQFF.